Following are 3 T cell receptor beta chains from one sample sequenced in a study of beta chain features in type 1 diabetes. Expressed TCRB transcripts were sequenced, since all the RNA that had been isolated was reverse transcribed. Using immunoSEQ multiplex PCR, the repertoire was profiled, and TCRdb retains in-frame clones only, with some absent. The sample consists of tens of thousands of clones, roughly a third of them appearing once. What was sequenced was stem cell memory CD4+ T cells from blood. These receptors came from a woman between 18 and 30 years old in good health.

This clone was recorded only once. V and J are TRBV5-1 and TRBJ1-2, with D tentatively TRBD1 (5 bases). Per germline, CDR1 SGHRS and CDR2 YFSETQ. The CDR3 consists of 13 residues. Trimming shortened V by 3 bases and J by 2 bases, and 8 bases separated the two germline ends. The CDR3 protein is CASSYDRNYGYTF. CDR3 DNA sequence: TGCGCCAGCAGCTACGACAGAAACTATGGCTACACCTTC.

This clone was found a few times. The V and J genes are TRBV29-1 and TRBJ1-4, with 8 nucleotides matching TRBD1. The CDR3 sequence is 13 residues long. The germline gives CDR1 SQVTM, CDR2 ANQGSEA. J gave up 6 bases and V 5 bases, and 5 bases lay outside the gene matches. The CDR3 bases are TGCAGCGTTACCCAGGGGGCGGATGAAAAACTGTTTTTT. Its translation is CSVTQGADEKLFF.

The V gene is TRBV5-1, the J gene TRBJ2-5, with TRBD1 identical over 8 bases. CDR3 length equals 14 residues. Per the germline V gene, CDR1 is SGHRS and CDR2 is YFSETQ. The J segment lost 5 bases and the V segment lost 3 bases, leaving 6 bases of the junction unmatched. The CDR3 DNA follows: TGCGCCAGCAGCTCCCAGGGGGCTCGGGAGACCCAGTACTTC. Its protein product is CASSSQGARETQYF.